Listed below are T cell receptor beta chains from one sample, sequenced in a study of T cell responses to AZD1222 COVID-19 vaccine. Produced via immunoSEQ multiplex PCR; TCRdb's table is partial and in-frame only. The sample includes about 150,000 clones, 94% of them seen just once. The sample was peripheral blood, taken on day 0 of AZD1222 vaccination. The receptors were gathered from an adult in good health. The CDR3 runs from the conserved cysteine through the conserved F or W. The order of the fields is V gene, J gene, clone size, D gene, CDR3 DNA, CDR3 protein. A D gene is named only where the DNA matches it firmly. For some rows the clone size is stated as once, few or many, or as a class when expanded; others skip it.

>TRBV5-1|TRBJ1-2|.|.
TGCGCCAGCAGCTGGGGCACGGGACCCTTCTACACCTTC
CASSWGTGPFYTF
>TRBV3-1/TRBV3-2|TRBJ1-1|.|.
TGTGCCAGCAGCCCAGCGGATTGGGACACTGAAGCTTTCTTT
CASSPADWDTEAFF
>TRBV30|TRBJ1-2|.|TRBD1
TGTGCCTGCAGGGGGGGTCGGGAGGAATACTATGGCTACACCTTC
CACRGGREEYYGYTF
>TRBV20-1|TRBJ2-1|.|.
TGCAGTGCTAGGGAGGGGGATGAGCAGTTCTTC
CSAREGDEQFF
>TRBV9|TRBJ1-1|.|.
TGTGCCAGCAGCCGAGGGAGAGATGAAGCTTTCTTT
CASSRGRDEAFF
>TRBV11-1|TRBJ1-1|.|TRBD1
TGTGCCAGCAGCTTGTATAGAGGGACAGGGGGTACTGAAGCTTTCTTT
CASSLYRGTGGTEAFF
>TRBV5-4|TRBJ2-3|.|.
TGTGCCAGCAGCTTGGCCGAAAGGGGTGATACGCAGTATTTT
CASSLAERGDTQYF
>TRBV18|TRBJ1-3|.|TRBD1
TGTGCCAGCTCACCGAATGACAGGGCGACTGGAAACACCATATATTTT
CASSPNDRATGNTIYF
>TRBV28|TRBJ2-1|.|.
TGTGCCAGCAGTCAGGGATACAATGAGCAGTTCTTC
CASSQGYNEQFF
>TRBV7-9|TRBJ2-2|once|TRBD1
TGTGCCAGCAGCTTAACTCTCACCTTGACAGGGCACACCGGGGAGCTGTTTTTT
CASSLTLTLTGHTGELFF
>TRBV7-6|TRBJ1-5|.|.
TGTGCCAGCAGCTTAGCACACTCGTGGAATCAGCCCCAGCATTTT
CASSLAHSWNQPQHF
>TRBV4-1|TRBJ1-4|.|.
TGCGCCAGCAGCCACCAACAGGCGTCTAATGAAAAACTGTTTTTT
CASSHQQASNEKLFF
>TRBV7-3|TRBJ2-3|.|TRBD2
TGTGCCAGCAGCTTGATACCTAGCGGGAGGGAAAATACGCAGTATTTT
CASSLIPSGRENTQYF